This T cell receptor (beta chain) was captured in a study of T-cell reconstitution after alpha-beta-depleted transplantation in children. Germline lookup yields CDR1 MGHRA and CDR2 YSYEKL. The germline V and J ends were trimmed by 0 bases and 5 bases, with 13 bases remaining between them. The CDR3 runs 16 residues. Unique molecular identifiers were incorporated during preparation of the TCRbeta library. TCRdb ran MiXCR on the PCR reads and lists one entry per CDR3 protein. The sample shows fewer than 250,000 distinct CDR3 sequences, under 20% of them seen only once. Points on this clonotype: The antigen remains undetermined.

Study-level results: T-cell counts and diversity were attributed mostly to newly produced T cells one year after transplant.

The rearrangement links TRBV4-1 to TRBJ1-4, with D perhaps matching TRBD1 (5 bases). Here the sequenced sample was PBMCs, mostly from graft donor cells, taken 360 days after TCRalphabeta/CD19-depleted stem cell transplant. This sequence originates from a male patient between 2 and 9 years old who had a stem cell transplant for acute lymphoblastic leukemia, so the T cells may come from the graft donor. CDR3 DNA sequence: TGCGCCAGCAGCCAAGAACGGGGCGGAATCAATGAAAAACTGTTTTTT. The encoded protein is CASSQERGGINEKLFF.